This T cell receptor (beta chain) is from a study of cytomegalovirus exposure and HLA in healthy donors (dated by TCRdb to the late 2010s). At the level of the whole study: In an earlier analysis of some 550 of the donors, approximately 260 Gb of sequence data and 100 million or so unique TCR beta sequences from roughly 180 million T cells were reported. An early release covering around 630 HLA-typed donors comprised about 290 gigabases of sequencing data and about 90 million unique TCR sequences. Of the approximately 400 genotyped donors, approximately 83% fell in the genetic ancestry cluster associated with self-reported Caucasian donors. The aim of the study was to test whether cataloging public T cell receptors could identify signatures of past pathogen exposure. Using immunosequencing, the study profiled T cell repertoires from approximately 700 subjects and related those repertoires to cytomegalovirus serostatus. In addition to the first cohort of 500 to 850 subjects, a separate validation cohort of 100 to 150 different subjects was used. To predict cytomegalovirus infection status, the study combined high-throughput TCR immunosequencing, statistical association of individual TCRs with disease status, and machine learning. To study patterns of TCR occurrence, a later analysis re-analyzed previously published TCR beta repertoires from around 700 donors and added high-resolution HLA genotyping. Rather than using new phenotypic data, the later analysis identified candidate immune exposures from TCR beta sequences and from how often those sequences occurred across donors. In an earlier analysis of 587 of the donors, high-throughput TCR beta sequencing was used to judge whether each TCR beta V gene segment behaved as functional or pseudogenic. Donor age, sex, ethnicity and CMV serostatus were compiled together with the repertoire data. A later genetic analysis took genome-wide SNP genotypes for about 65% of the 666 donors and used that subset as a discovery cohort. All discovery cohort repertoires had been generated using a single sequencing platform. HLA typing covered class I and class II loci at four-digit resolution. Typing coverage varied by locus: about 629-640 donors for A, B, C, DRB1 and DQB1; 500 to 550 for DQA1; nearly 610 for DPA1; some 470 for DPB1. Roughly five DR-DQ haplotypes were handled as single units for association and clustering because linkage in the cohort was strong. Among about 370 genotyped donors of the cohort, an average of roughly 230,000 unique TCR beta nucleotide sequences was sequenced per donor, of which roughly 17% were non-productive.

This clone was detected a few times. The antigen this receptor binds is unknown. One base away there is no much larger clone; base qualities are not given. The cohort comprised more than 550 healthy bone marrow donors. All cohort members were sampled while nominally healthy, although unrecorded immune exposures were likely present. The donor was CMV seronegative and belonged to the group of under 400 seronegative cohort members. A peripheral blood sample was collected from each donor, and TCR beta sequencing was performed on peripheral blood mononuclear cells. Genomic DNA was extracted from the blood cell samples with the Qiagen DNeasy Blood Extraction Kit. CDR1 and CDR2 are read off the germline V gene as SGHVS and FQNEAQ. The junction carries 10 bases between V and J, which are trimmed by 5 bases and 0 bases respectively. The CDR3 sequence holds 14 residues, the cysteine and phenylalanine included. Only CDR3 DNA remains: 42 bases, in frame from the first base.

The library was obtained by the immunoSEQ multiplex PCR assay. For the multiplex PCR, a mixture combining 60 forward primers for TCR Vbeta segments and 13 reverse primers for TCR Jbeta segments was used. The CDR3 region of rearranged TCR beta genes was amplified from genomic DNA by a multiplex PCR assay. On the Illumina HiSeq System, the amplified TCR beta libraries were sequenced as 87-base-pair reads. From the authors' description of their analysis: A later analysis counted tens of millions of unique TCR beta chains across the 640 or so repertoires, and 9.5 million to 11 million of these chains were shared by at least two donors. To remove PCR and sequencing errors, raw reads were error-corrected and collapsed into unique sequences using a nearest-neighbor algorithm that merged closely related sequences. To assign V, D and J gene segments, CDR3 sequences were aligned to IMGT reference sequences. For a sequence to be retained, a match of at least six nucleotides to both a V gene segment and a J gene segment was required. A rearrangement counted as productive if the CDR3 had no stop codons and remained in frame with V and J, and every other rearrangement counted as non-productive. Following IMGT convention, CDR3 was defined as the stretch from the second conserved V-encoded cysteine to the conserved J-encoded phenylalanine. Sequences without an unambiguous match to a single V gene segment were excluded from the earlier analysis of about 600 of the donors. In an earlier analysis of a few hundred of the donors, a V segment was called functional when productive rearrangements were above 56.7%, and segregating when the standard deviation between donors exceeded 5%. A statistical classification framework was built for diagnosing cytomegalovirus status from the catalog of TCR beta chain sequences. V and J gene assignment, in a later analysis, came from comparing TCR nucleotide sequences with IMGT/GENE-DB human TR gene sequences. Using the TCRdist pipeline, a later analysis assigned CDR3 sequences along with most-parsimonious VDJ recombination scenarios. In a later analysis, each TCR beta chain was defined by its CDR3 amino acid sequence together with its V-gene family, and reads lacking a unique V-gene family were excluded. To address suspected cross-contamination and a sequencing artifact, a later analysis removed 550 to 750 highly shared, low-generation-probability nucleotide sequences. For each public chain, a later analysis derived a clonal expansion index from normalized ranks of inferred template counts within each repertoire. Generation probabilities in a later analysis came from a VDJ recombination model fitted to out-of-frame rearrangements, and those results were checked against IGoR. In a later analysis, hypergeometric tests were used to score TCR-TCR, TCR-HLA and TCR-CMV co-occurrence, with a repertoire-size bias correction applied to TCR pairs. A later analysis estimated false discovery rates by permuting HLA or CMV assignments 20 times. A later analysis grouped co-occurring TCRs with DBSCAN, adding TCRdist sequence similarity when clustering within HLA-allele-positive subsets. Repertoires with fewer than 30,000 or more than 120,000 public chains were left out of co-occurrence clustering, as were a handful of repertoires with anomalous nucleotide sharing. The table comes from immuneACCESS by way of TCRdb, which keeps in-frame sequences with V and J called. Part of the clones is missing from these tables; in studies checked, under half for an unresolved V gene and the rest for unknown reasons. From that table come the V and J calls and clone size; the DNA was used to work out D and trimming. The sample profile shows roughly 130,000 clones; 8.5% of them were found once. The leading ten clones occupy 5.5% of the sample.

Findings and caveats that apply to the study as a whole: In a later analysis, HLA-associated TCR beta chains were found to be more clonally expanded and to have lower generation probabilities than equally common non-associated chains. The only immune exposure information available for the cohort was CMV serostatus. In a later genetic analysis, a missense DCLRE1C variant was associated with V-gene and J-gene trimming of TCR beta chains, and the association was replicated in an independent cohort. In an earlier analysis of over 550 of the donors, most TCR beta V segments were observed in productive rearrangements about 90% or about 30% of the time, broadly matching IMGT annotations. Some 15 rarely observed V segments, including chromosome 9 orphons, were excluded from the earlier analysis of a few hundred of the donors because counts were too low. In the study, around 150 TCR beta chains were listed as associated with cytomegalovirus. Most CMV-associated TCR beta chains appeared to be HLA-restricted in a later analysis, and the HLA associations seemed to be driven largely by CMV exposure. Linkage disequilibrium might explain the correlated functional status among segregating V segments, but an unknown experimental factor could not be excluded. Because some donors lacked HLA typing at each locus, the association tests relied only on the typed subset. In both the original and validation cohorts, the classifier was reported to diagnose cytomegalovirus status with high specificity and sensitivity. Assigning TCR associations to individual alleles was difficult when HLA alleles, especially DR and DQ, strongly co-occurred. Most TCR sequences were seen in very few donors, while some public TCRs were found in many individuals. The authors suggested that the approach could potentially be generalized to other disease states and immunological phenotypes. A later analysis associated about 17,000 TCR beta sequences with specific HLA alleles at a false discovery rate of 0.05. A cluster of highly shared sequence variants was judged likely to represent a technical artifact of the sequencing pipeline. This cohort had only TCR beta chains sequenced, and the lack of alpha or paired-chain data limited which features could be detected. Some IMGT-functional V segments, including TRBV6-2 and TRBV6-3, could not be told apart with the 87-base-pair reads, so those segments were excluded. A further reported finding was that TCR beta sequences accurately predicted the HLA-A and HLA-B alleles for most subjects in the first cohort. A later analysis found that TCR association rates varied across HLA loci, with DRB1 alleles showing the most associated TCRs and HLA-C alleles the fewest. Several of the top co-occurrence clusters appeared to be linked to parvovirus B19, influenza, CMV and Epstein-Barr virus, according to a later analysis. In vitro tests confirmed that three of the cytomegalovirus-associated TCR beta chains recognize cytomegalovirus antigens. According to a later genetic analysis, donors in an Asian-associated ancestry cluster had fewer N-insertions in productive TCRs than the roughly 670-donor mean. Roughly uniform sequencing depth across donors was assumed in presence/absence analyses, although this assumption may not hold.

The rearrangement combines TRBV7-8 with TRBJ1-1, with the identity of the D gene unclear. Sequencing was done on a sample of PBMCs. The clonotype was recovered from a man aged 40-49 years in good health and CMV-seronegative. The nucleotide sequence is given as TGTGCCAGCAGCCTCCCCGGGATGAACACTGAAGCTTTCTTT. This translates into CASSLPGMNTEAFF.